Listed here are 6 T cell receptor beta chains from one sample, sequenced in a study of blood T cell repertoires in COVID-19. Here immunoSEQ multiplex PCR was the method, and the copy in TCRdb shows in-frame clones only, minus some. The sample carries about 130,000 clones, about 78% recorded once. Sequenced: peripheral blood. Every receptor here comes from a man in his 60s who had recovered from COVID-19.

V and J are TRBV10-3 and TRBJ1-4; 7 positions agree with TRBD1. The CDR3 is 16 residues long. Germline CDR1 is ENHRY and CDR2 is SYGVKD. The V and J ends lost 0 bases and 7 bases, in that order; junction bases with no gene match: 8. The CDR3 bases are TGTGCCATCAGTGAGTCGCCGACAGGGAGCTCTGAAAAACTGTTTTTT. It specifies CAISESPTGSSEKLFF.

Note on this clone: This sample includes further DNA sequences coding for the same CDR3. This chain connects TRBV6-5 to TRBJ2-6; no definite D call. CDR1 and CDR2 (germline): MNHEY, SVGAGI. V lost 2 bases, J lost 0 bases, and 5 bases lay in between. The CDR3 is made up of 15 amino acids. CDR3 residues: CASSYRSSGANVLTF. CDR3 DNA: TGTGCCAGCAGTTACCGGAGCTCTGGGGCCAACGTCCTGACTTTC.

CDR3 in amino acids: CASSLYAGGTDYEQYF. The CDR3 region has the DNA TGTGCCAGCAGCTTGTATGCGGGAGGCACCGACTACGAGCAGTACTTC. V and J are TRBV5-6 and TRBJ2-7; TRBD2 agrees at 8 bases. J gave up 3 bases and V 1 base, and 9 bases lay outside the gene matches. The germline V gene has CDR1 SGHDT and CDR2 YYEEEE. There are 16 residues in the CDR3.

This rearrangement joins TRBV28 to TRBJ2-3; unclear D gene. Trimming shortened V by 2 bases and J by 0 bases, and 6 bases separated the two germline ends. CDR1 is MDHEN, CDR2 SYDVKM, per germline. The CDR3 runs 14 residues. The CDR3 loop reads CASSLDSSTDTQYF. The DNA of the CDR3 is TGTGCCAGCAGTTTAGACTCCAGCACAGATACGCAGTATTTT.

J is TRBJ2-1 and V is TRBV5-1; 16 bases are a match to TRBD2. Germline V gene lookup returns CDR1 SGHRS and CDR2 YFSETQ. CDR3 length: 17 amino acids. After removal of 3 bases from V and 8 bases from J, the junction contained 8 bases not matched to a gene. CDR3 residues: CASSSGLAGGPVDEQFF. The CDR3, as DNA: TGCGCCAGCAGCTCGGGACTAGCGGGAGGGCCAGTGGATGAGCAGTTCTTC.

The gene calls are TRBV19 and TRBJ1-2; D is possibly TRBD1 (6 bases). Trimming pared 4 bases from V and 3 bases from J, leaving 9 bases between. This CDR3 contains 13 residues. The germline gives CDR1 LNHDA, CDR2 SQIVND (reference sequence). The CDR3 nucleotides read TGTGCCAGTAGTACCCGGACAGACTATGGCTACACCTTC. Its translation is CASSTRTDYGYTF.